The 27 T cell receptor beta chains in this list originate from one sample, sequenced in a study of low-dose radiotherapy and immunotherapy resistance in tumors. With TRAV- and TRBV-specific primers, first-strand cDNA was made, covering the alpha and beta chains. PCR amplification of the TCRs was performed with Phusion for 20 PCR cycles, and it relied on a constant-region primer together with a V-primer adapter. TCRdb re-analysed the reads in MiXCR, keeping a single row per CDR3 protein. The sample includes 80,000 to 95,000 distinct CDR3 sequences, roughly 9% of them seen just once. Specified time point: before trial treatment. Sequencing was performed on PBMCs, taken before treatment. The receptors come from a male donor with prostate cancer.

This clonotype was observed many times. This chain joins TRBV27 and TRBJ2-1; TRBD2 aligns across 9 bases. From germline, CDR1 is MNHEY and CDR2 SMNVEV (reference sequence). V trimming: 3 bases; J trimming: 2 bases; junction bases outside the gene matches: 5. This CDR3 region has 16 residues. This chain's CDR3 is CASSFRAGGTYNEQFF. DNA of the CDR3: TGTGCCAGCAGTTTCCGGGCGGGAGGGACCTACAATGAGCAGTTCTTC.

As for this clonotype: Only one base separates this from a far larger clonotype, so it likely reflects a read error. This chain uses TRBV5-8 with TRBJ2-1; the D gene could be TRBD1 or TRBD2 (5 bases each). Germline V gene data show CDR1 as SGHTS and CDR2 as YDEGEE. V lost 2 bases to trimming and J lost 8 bases, with 20 bases between them. This CDR3 is 16 amino acids long. The CDR3 nucleotides read TGTGCCAGCAGCTTACCGGGGACGGATAACACGGATGAGCAGTTCTTC. This codes for CASSLPGTDNTDEQFF.

In this sample, this clonotype turned up many times. The V call is TRBV7-2, the J call TRBJ2-7; 10 bases map to TRBD2. V lost 8 bases and J lost 6; bases outside the gene matches: 4. Per the germline V gene, CDR1 is SGHTA and CDR2 is FQGNSA. The CDR3 contains 12 residues. This CDR3 reads CASGSSGSEQYF. The CDR3 region has the DNA TGTGCCAGCGGATCTAGCGGGAGCGAGCAGTACTTC.

This clonotype was detected many times. V is TRBV12-3 or TRBV12-4 and J is TRBJ2-2; D uncertain. The CDR3 spans 14 residues. Trimming took off 6 bases at V and 1 base at J, with 9 bases between the two ends. CDR3 nucleotides: TGTGCCAGCAGCCCTTACAGGAACACCGGGGAGCTGTTTTTT. It yields the protein CASSPYRNTGELFF.

In regard to this clonotype: A read error is likely here: a far larger clone is one base away. In nucleotides, the CDR3 is TGCGCCAGCAGCTTGGAGGCAGGGGATTTTTACGAGCAGTTCTTC. Its translation is CASSLEAGDFYEQFF. The gene calls are TRBV5-1 and TRBJ2-1; D possibly corresponds to TRBD1 (6 bases). Looked up from germline, CDR1 is SGHRS and CDR2 is YFSETQ. The V and J ends lost 0 bases and 10 bases respectively, with 17 bases between them. This CDR3 contains 15 residues.

This clonotype was counted ten times or more. The V gene is TRBV11-1, the J gene TRBJ2-5; no reliable D call. Trimming left V 3 bases short and J 2 bases short, with 7 bases between. In germline, CDR1 is SGHAT, CDR2 FQDESV (reference sequence). This CDR3 spans 13 amino acids. CDR3 protein: CASSFRRQETQYF. The CDR3 bases are TGTGCCAGCAGCTTTCGACGGCAAGAGACCCAGTACTTC.

This clonotype occurred many times. The chain uses TRBV7-9 and TRBJ2-3; D perhaps matches TRBD1 (6 bases). The ends were cut back, 0 bases at V and 2 bases at J, with 12 bases in the middle. CDR1 is SEHNR and CDR2 is FQNEAQ in the germline V gene (reference sequence). There are 16 residues in the CDR3. Written as DNA, the CDR3 is TGTGCCAGCAGCTTAGCAGACAGGTCCATCACAGATACGCAGTATTTT. Encoded protein: CASSLADRSITDTQYF.

This clonotype was detected many times. Germline and junction disagree at one end, which may indicate a read error. This rearrangement joins TRBV6-5 to TRBJ1-5; no reliable D call. Germline CDR1 and CDR2: MNHEY and SVGAGI. The CDR3 is 13 residues long. The CDR3 here is CAAGVVSNQPQHF. Written as DNA, the CDR3 is TGCGCCGCCGGCGTGGTTAGCAATCAGCCCCAGCATTTT.

This clonotype was seen repeatedly, ten times or more. The chain carries TRBV28 and TRBJ2-1; D possibly corresponds to TRBD1 (5 bases). This CDR3 is 15 amino acids long. The V gene's germline CDR1 is MDHEN and CDR2 SYDVKM. Trimming took off 5 bases at V and 4 bases at J, with 15 bases between the two ends. As DNA, the CDR3 is TGTGCCAGCAGTGGACACCAGGGTCGATACAATGAGCAGTTCTTC. Its translation is CASSGHQGRYNEQFF.

This clonotype was seen repeatedly, ten times or more. The chain employs TRBV12-5 and TRBJ1-5, with 7 bases that match TRBD1. The CDR3 totals 19 residues. The germline CDR1 and CDR2 sequences are LGHNT and FRNRAP. V dropped 4 bases and J dropped 0; count of bases not matched to a gene: 15. The CDR3 loop reads CASGSNKGQIGFSNQPQHF. As DNA, the CDR3 is TGTGCTAGTGGTTCGAACAAGGGACAGATCGGGTTTAGCAATCAGCCCCAGCATTTT.

This clonotype appeared many times. J is TRBJ2-3 and V is TRBV30; D is tentatively TRBD1 or TRBD2 (6 bases each). The CDR3 spans 16 residues. CDR1 and CDR2 (germline): GTSNPN, SVGIG (reference sequence). V was clipped by 3 bases and J by 4 bases, with 20 bases between them. CDR3 nucleotide sequence: TGTGCCTGGAGCCCCGGGGGCGCGGGGACATCAGATACGCAGTATTTT. This codes for CAWSPGGAGTSDTQYF.

This clonotype showed up many times. This rearrangement joins TRBV20-1 to TRBJ2-3; D remains unclear. V lost 6 bases and J 1 base, leaving 11 bases between the germline ends. The CDR3 consists of 13 residues. The germline V gene has CDR1 DFQATT and CDR2 SNEGSKA (reference sequence). Written as DNA, the CDR3 is TGCAGTGCGAGCTATGGGGGCACAGATACGCAGTATTTT. Translation: CSASYGGTDTQYF.

Ten or more counts support this clonotype. The genes are TRBV6-5 and TRBJ1-1, with TRBD1 identical over 7 bases. The CDR3 runs to 15 residues. The V gene end was trimmed by 2 bases and the J gene end by 1 base; junction bases not matched to a gene: 4. CDR1 and CDR2 from the germline V gene are MNHEY and SVGAGI. The DNA for the CDR3 is TGTGCCAGCAGTTACCAAGGGGGCCAGAACACTGAAGCTTTCTTT. It specifies CASSYQGGQNTEAFF.

As regards this clonotype: A read error is likely here: a far larger clone is one base away. This sequence joins TRBV7-2 and TRBJ2-5; 9 nucleotides match TRBD1. The germline CDR1 and CDR2 sequences are SGHTA and FQGNSA. The CDR3 is 14 residues long. CDR3 sequence (DNA): TGTGCCAGCAGCACAACAGGGGGCCGGGAGACCCAGTGCTTC. Translating it yields CASSTTGGRETQCF.

At least ten counts were recorded for this clonotype. This sequence joins TRBV19 and TRBJ2-7; 9 nucleotides agree with TRBD1. The CDR3 contains 15 residues. The J segment lost 0 bases and the V segment lost 1 base, leaving 1 base of the junction unmatched. Germline CDR1 is LNHDA and CDR2 is SQIVND (reference sequence). CDR3 region: CASSIGGQGSYEQYF. CDR3 nucleotides: TGTGCCAGTAGTATAGGGGGACAGGGCTCCTACGAGCAGTACTTC. Together with reference TRBV19 and TRBJ2-7, the CDR3 gives the full variable domain: DGGITQSPKYLFRKEGQNVTLSCEQNLNHDAMYWYRQDPGQGLRLIYYSQIVNDFQKGDIAEGYSVSREKKESFPLTVTSAQKNPTAFYLCASSIGGQGSYEQYFGPGTRLTVT.

This clonotype was recorded at least ten times. The J gene is TRBJ2-1, the V gene TRBV28; TRBD1 aligns across 7 bases. This CDR3 spans 16 amino acids. V shed 5 bases, J shed 6 bases, and the junction held 13 bases outside the gene matches. Germline V gene sequence: CDR1 MDHEN, CDR2 SYDVKM. The CDR3 region is CASSRVATGNTNEQFF. The CDR3 DNA is TGTGCCAGCAGTCGCGTGGCGACAGGGAATACCAATGAGCAGTTCTTC.

This chain links TRBV29-1 with TRBJ1-2, with TRBD1 identical over 8 bases. Germline CDR1 SQVTM, CDR2 ANQGSEA. The length of the CDR3 is 14 residues. The trim removed 6 bases at V and 6 bases at J, leaving 12 bases unmatched. The DNA of the CDR3 is TGCAGCGTAGGGCGGCAGGGGGCGGAAAATGGCTACACCTTC. This codes for CSVGRQGAENGYTF.

This clonotype was found many times. The chain employs TRBV2 and TRBJ2-5; D may correspond to TRBD1 or TRBD2 (5 bases each). Germline V CDR1 and CDR2: SNHLY, FYNNEI. V gave up 5 bases and J gave up 4 bases, with 11 bases separating them. The CDR3 spans 13 residues. The CDR3 loop reads CASSRARGETQYF. The CDR3 DNA follows: TGTGCCAGCAGTCGGGCGAGGGGAGAGACCCAGTACTTC.

There are many counts of this clonotype. The CDR3 DNA follows: TGCAGTGCTAGACCTCTTACAGCTTATGGCTACACCTTC. This sequence encodes CSARPLTAYGYTF. This sequence joins TRBV20-1 and TRBJ1-2; D call uncertain. This CDR3 spans 13 amino acids. Deletions cut 2 bases from V and 5 bases from J, with 12 bases between. Germline CDR1 reads DFQATT; CDR2 reads SNEGSKA (reference sequence).

This clonotype was observed many times. The genes are TRBV6-2 or TRBV6-3 and TRBJ2-5, with 8 bases that match TRBD2. Germline loops: CDR1 MNHEY, CDR2 SVGEGT. J lost 0 bases, V lost 2 bases, and 5 bases had no gene match. This CDR3 region has 16 residues. For the CDR3, the DNA is TGTGCCAGCAGTTACAACCAGCGGGAGTACCAAGAGACCCAGTACTTC. Encoded protein: CASSYNQREYQETQYF.

Concerning this clonotype: Because the CDR3's place on the DNA is in doubt, the DNA is left out and the CDR3 is given as listed by TCRdb. This chain connects TRBV5-5 to TRBJ1-4. In germline, CDR1 is SGHKS, CDR2 YYEKEE (reference sequence). The CDR3 extends over 15 residues, inclusive of both ends. The CDR3 loop is CASSTPGLNEKLFFF.

This clonotype was observed at least ten times. This rearrangement joins TRBV11-2 to TRBJ2-1; 7 positions agree with TRBD2. Per germline, CDR1 SGHAT and CDR2 FQNNGV. This CDR3 spans 16 amino acids. Unmatched junction bases numbered 6, after V lost 0 bases and J lost 4 bases. CDR3 region: CASSLESTSAYNEQFF. In DNA form, the CDR3 reads TGTGCCAGCAGCTTAGAAAGCACTAGCGCATACAATGAGCAGTTCTTC.

This clonotype came up many times. The chain has TRBV9 and TRBJ1-6; TRBD1 agrees at 8 bases. V was clipped by 2 bases and J by 6 bases; unmatched bases: 7. CDR3 length: 16 residues. Germline V gene sequence: CDR1 SGDLS, CDR2 YYNGEE. The chain's CDR3 is CASSVGSTGANSPLHF. CDR3 coding DNA: TGTGCCAGCAGCGTTGGGTCGACAGGGGCTAATTCACCCCTCCACTTT.

This clonotype came up many times. The final CDR3 position lacks the conserved phenylalanine or tryptophan, pointing to a likely read error. The limits of the CDR3 on the DNA are not certain, so only TCRdb's listed CDR3 is given. This rearrangement joins TRBV14 to TRBJ2-1; the D call in the table, TRBD2, was not verified against the DNA. Germline V lookup: CDR1 SGHDN, CDR2 FVKESK. Counting both end residues, the CDR3 totals 17 amino acids. The CDR3: CASSQEDWAIPSPVLTL.

This clonotype was counted at least ten times. The chain has TRBV10-3 and TRBJ2-1; tentatively, D is TRBD1 (6 bases). This CDR3 region has 14 residues. The ends were cut back, 10 bases at V and 1 base at J, with 14 bases in the middle. The germline V gene has CDR1 ENHRY and CDR2 SYGVKD. The CDR3 sequence: CASAGANSYNEQFF. The CDR3 DNA follows: TGTGCCAGCGCAGGGGCCAATTCCTACAATGAGCAGTTCTTC.

The chain joins TRBV27 to TRBJ2-7, with 9 bases identical to TRBD2. This CDR3 is built from 15 residues. The V segment lost 0 bases and the J segment 3 bases; nucleotides outside the gene matches: 3. The germline CDR1 and CDR2 sequences are MNHEY and SMNVEV (reference sequence). In nucleotides, the CDR3 is TGTGCCAGCAGTTTATCGACTAGCGGCGACTACGAGCAGTACTTC. This sequence encodes CASSLSTSGDYEQYF.

Concerning this clonotype itself: One base separates it from a far larger clone, so it is likely a read error. This chain links TRBV18 with TRBJ2-7; D is ambiguous. The germline V and J ends were trimmed by 6 bases and 7 bases, with 16 bases remaining between them. CDR3 length equals 13 residues. Germline-derived CDR1 and CDR2 are KGHSH and LQKENI. CDR3 residues: CASSRGPRDEQYF. CDR3 DNA: TGTGCCAGCTCCCGCGGACCCCGCGATGAGCAGTACTTC.